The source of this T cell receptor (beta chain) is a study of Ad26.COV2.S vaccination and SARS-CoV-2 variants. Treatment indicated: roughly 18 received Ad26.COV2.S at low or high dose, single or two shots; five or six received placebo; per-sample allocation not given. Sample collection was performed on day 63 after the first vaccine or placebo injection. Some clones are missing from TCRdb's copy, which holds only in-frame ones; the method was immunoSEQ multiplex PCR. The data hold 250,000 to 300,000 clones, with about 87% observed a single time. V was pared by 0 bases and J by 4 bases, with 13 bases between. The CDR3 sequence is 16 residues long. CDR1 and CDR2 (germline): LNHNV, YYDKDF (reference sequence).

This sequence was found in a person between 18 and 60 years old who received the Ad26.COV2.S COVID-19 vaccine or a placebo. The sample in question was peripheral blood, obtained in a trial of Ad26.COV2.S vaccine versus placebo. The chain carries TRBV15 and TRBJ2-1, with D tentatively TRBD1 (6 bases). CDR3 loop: CATSRDRGQLYNEQFF. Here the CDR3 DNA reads TGTGCCACCAGCAGAGATCGAGGACAGTTATACAATGAGCAGTTCTTC.